This section outlines one T cell receptor beta chain sequence together with its context. What it binds is unknown. Measured with immunoSEQ multiplex PCR; TCRdb has only the in-frame clones, and not every one. There are more than 95,000 clones in the sample; 91% occur only once, and roughly 42% lies in the top ten. Germline lookup yields CDR1 SGHRS and CDR2 YFSETQ. The germline V and J ends were trimmed by 0 bases and 8 bases, with 12 bases remaining between them. The CDR3 loop spans 14 amino acids. The data are from a study of T cell responses to AZD1222 COVID-19 vaccine. Study-level information: Timing groups of about 4 and about 12 weeks for second doses were pooled.

The study, taken as a whole, reports: The study found Spike-specific TCR breadth and depth rose after two AZD1222 doses. Clonal diversity was possibly underestimated, and the donors were mostly white British, with more females. Only 5 or 6 individuals given AZD1222 were seropositive at baseline.

V gene TRBV5-1 combines with J gene TRBJ1-3, with D perhaps TRBD1 (6 bases). The input for sequencing was peripheral blood, taken on day 0 of AZD1222 vaccination. This TCR came from an adult in good health. Here the CDR3 DNA reads TGCGCCAGCAGCTTGGTGGCAGGGGCGGACACCATATATTTT. Residues: CASSLVAGADTIYF.